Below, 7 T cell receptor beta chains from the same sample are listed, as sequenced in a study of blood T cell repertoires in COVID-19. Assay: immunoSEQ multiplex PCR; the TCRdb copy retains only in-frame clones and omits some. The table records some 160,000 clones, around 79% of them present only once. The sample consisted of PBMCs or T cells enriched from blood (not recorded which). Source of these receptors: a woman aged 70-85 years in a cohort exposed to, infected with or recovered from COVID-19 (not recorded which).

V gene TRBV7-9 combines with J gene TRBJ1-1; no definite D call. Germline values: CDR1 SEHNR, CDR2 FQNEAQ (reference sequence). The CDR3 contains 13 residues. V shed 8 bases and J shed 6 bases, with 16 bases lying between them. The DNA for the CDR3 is TGTGCCAGCGGTTCTACAGTGGGCGCTGAAGCTTTCTTT. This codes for CASGSTVGAEAFF.

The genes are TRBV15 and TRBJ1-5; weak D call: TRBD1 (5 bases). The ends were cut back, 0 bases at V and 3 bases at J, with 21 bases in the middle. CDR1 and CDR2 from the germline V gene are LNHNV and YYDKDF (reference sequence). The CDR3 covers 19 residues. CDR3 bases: TGTGCCACCAGCAGAGATAGGGTTTGGGGGGGAACCCCCAATCAGCCCCAGCATTTT. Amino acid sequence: CATSRDRVWGGTPNQPQHF.

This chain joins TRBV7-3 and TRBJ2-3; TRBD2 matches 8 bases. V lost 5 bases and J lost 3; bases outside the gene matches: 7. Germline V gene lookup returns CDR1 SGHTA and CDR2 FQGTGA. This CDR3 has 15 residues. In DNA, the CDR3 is TGTGCCAGCAGCGGTAGGGCTAGCGGGACAGATACGCAGTATTTT. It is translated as CASSGRASGTDTQYF.

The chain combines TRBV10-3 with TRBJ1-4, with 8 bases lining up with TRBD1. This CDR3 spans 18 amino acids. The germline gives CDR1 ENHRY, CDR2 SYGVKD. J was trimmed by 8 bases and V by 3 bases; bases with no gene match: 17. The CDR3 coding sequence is TGTGCCATCAGTGACAGGGGGCGCGAGGCCGGCAAGGGGGAAAAACTGTTTTTT. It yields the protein CAISDRGREAGKGEKLFF.

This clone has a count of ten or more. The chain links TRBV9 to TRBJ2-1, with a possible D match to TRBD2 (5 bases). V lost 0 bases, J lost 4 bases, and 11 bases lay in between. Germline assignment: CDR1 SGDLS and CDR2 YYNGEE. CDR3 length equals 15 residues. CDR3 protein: CASSVGAGGYNEQFF. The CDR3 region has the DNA TGTGCCAGCAGCGTAGGGGCAGGAGGATACAATGAGCAGTTCTTC. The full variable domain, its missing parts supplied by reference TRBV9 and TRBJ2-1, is DSGVTQTPKHLITATGQRVTLRCSPRSGDLSVYWYQQSLDQGLQFLIQYYNGEERAKGNILERFSAQQFPDLHSELNLSSLELGDSALYFCASSVGAGGYNEQFFGPGTRLTVL.

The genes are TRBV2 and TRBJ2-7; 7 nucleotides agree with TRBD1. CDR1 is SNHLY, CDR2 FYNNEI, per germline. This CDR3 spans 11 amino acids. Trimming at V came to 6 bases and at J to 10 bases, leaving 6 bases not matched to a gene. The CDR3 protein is CASSQDRLQYF. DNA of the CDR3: TGTGCCAGCAGCCAGGACAGGCTACAGTACTTC.

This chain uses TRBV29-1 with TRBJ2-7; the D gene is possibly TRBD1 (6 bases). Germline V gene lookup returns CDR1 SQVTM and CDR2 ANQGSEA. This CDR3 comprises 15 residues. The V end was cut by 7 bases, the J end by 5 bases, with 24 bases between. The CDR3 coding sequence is TGCAGCGGGGTCGAACAGGGTATGAGTTGGAACGAGCAGTACTTC. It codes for CSGVEQGMSWNEQYF.